Given below is one T cell receptor beta chain in context. The antigen is unknown. The record originates from a study of T cell responses to AZD1222 COVID-19 vaccine. The data were produced by immunoSEQ multiplex PCR, yet TCRdb's version contains in-frame clones alone and is incomplete. The sample comprises 150,000 to 200,000 clones, approximately 92% of which are singletons, and about 10% rests with the top ten. Overall study findings and caveats: Close to half of all spike-specific TCRs reportedly target regions of the variants that are unmutated. Donors, mostly white British, included more females; clonal diversity was possibly underestimated. Only 5 to 7 AZD1222 recipients tested seropositive at baseline.

The CDR3 runs to 15 residues. CDR1 SNHLY and CDR2 FYNNEI come from the germline V gene. Trimming cost V 4 bases and J 6 bases; bases outside gene matches: 10. Sequenced material: peripheral blood, taken on day 0 of AZD1222 vaccination. This sequence joins TRBV2 and TRBJ1-2; TRBD1 matches at 8 bases. The source is an adult in good health. CDR3 amino acids: CASSARQGKYHGYTF. The CDR3 nucleotides read TGTGCCAGCAGTGCGCGACAGGGGAAATATCATGGCTACACCTTC. Variable domain in full (rest from reference TRBV2 and TRBJ1-2): EPEVTQTPSHQVTQMGQEVILRCVPISNHLYFYWYRQILGQKVEFLVSFYNNEISEKSEIFDDQFSVERPDGSNFTLKIRSTKLEDSAMYFCASSARQGKYHGYTFGSGTRLTVV.